The next 4 T cell receptor beta chains were all read from a single sample in a study of CD8 T cells in ankylosing spondylitis. TCRdb reprocessed the 5' RACE reads with MiXCR, giving one entry per CDR3 protein. The data contain about 140,000 distinct CDR3 sequences, around 32% of them singletons. Sequencing used synovial fluid, either unsorted or a sorted T cell fraction (not recorded which). The receptors come from a male donor with ankylosing spondylitis.

J is TRBJ2-7 and V is TRBV6-1; D not certain. Trimming shortened V by 6 bases and J by 3 bases, and 6 bases separated the two germline ends. The CDR3 consists of 11 residues. Germline V gene data show CDR1 as MNHNS and CDR2 as SASEGT. The CDR3 loop reads CASRDLYEQYF. The CDR3 bases are TGTGCCAGCAGGGACCTCTACGAGCAGTACTTC.

This chain connects TRBV20-1 to TRBJ2-7, with D possibly TRBD2 on 5 matching bases. The CDR3 spans 14 residues. Germline CDR1 is DFQATT and CDR2 is SNEGSKA (reference sequence). The V gene lost 6 bases and the J gene lost 2 bases, with 17 bases spanning the gap. The CDR3 bases are TGCAGTGCCTCTCATAGCGTACGTACCTACGAGCAGTACTTC. Amino acids: CSASHSVRTYEQYF.

The chain joins TRBV12-3 or TRBV12-4 to TRBJ2-7; the D is unclear. CDR3 length: 16 amino acids. V was trimmed by 1 base and J by 0 bases, leaving 13 bases between them. CDR3: CASSLGRVRSSYEQYF. The DNA for the CDR3 is TGTGCCAGCAGTTTAGGTCGGGTCCGCAGCTCCTACGAGCAGTACTTC.

This clonotype was picked up many times. This sequence joins TRBV3-1 and TRBJ2-1, with 13 bases that match TRBD2. V gave up 4 bases and J gave up 6 bases; unmatched junction bases: 3. The CDR3 is 15 residues long. Per the germline V gene, CDR1 is LGHDT and CDR2 is YNNKEL (reference sequence). DNA for the CDR3: TGTGCCAGCAGCCTCGGGACTAGCGGGACCAATGAGCAGTTCTTC. The encoded protein is CASSLGTSGTNEQFF.